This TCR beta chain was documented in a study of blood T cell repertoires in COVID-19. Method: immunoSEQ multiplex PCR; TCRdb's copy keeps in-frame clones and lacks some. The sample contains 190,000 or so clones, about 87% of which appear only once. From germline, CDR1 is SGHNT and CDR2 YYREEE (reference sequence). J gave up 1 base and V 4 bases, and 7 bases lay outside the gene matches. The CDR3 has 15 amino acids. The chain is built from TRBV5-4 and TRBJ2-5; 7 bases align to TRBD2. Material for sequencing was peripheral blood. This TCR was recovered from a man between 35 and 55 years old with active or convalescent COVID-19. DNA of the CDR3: TGTGCCAGCAGCGAGCGGACTAGATCCCAAGAGACCCAGTACTTC. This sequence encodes CASSERTRSQETQYF.